This record covers a single TCR beta chain. No antigen is known for it. This specimen comes from a study of cytomegalovirus exposure and HLA in healthy donors. The PCR made use of 60 Vbeta and 13 Jbeta primers. Assay: immunoSEQ multiplex PCR; the TCRdb copy retains only in-frame clones and omits some. The sample records about 150,000 clones, approximately 60% being singletons. Study results and limitations: Specific recognition of CMV antigens was confirmed in vitro for a few chains (all CMV-associated). The productive fraction for most TCR beta V segments was about 90% or about 30% in an earlier analysis. Researchers reportedly found TCR beta sequences accurately predicted most subjects' HLA-A and HLA-B alleles.

The sample consisted of PBMCs. This TCR came from an older woman in good health and CMV-seropositive.

CDR3 bases: TGTGCCAGCAAGGACAGGGGGGACAATCAGCCCCAGCATTTT. Its translation is CASKDRGDNQPQHF. The gene calls are TRBV6-6 and TRBJ1-5; 10 bases fit TRBD1. CDR3 length: 14 residues. V lost 7 bases, J lost 3 bases, and 3 bases stayed unmatched. Germline CDR1 MNHNY, CDR2 SVGAGI (reference sequence).